Listed below are T cell receptor beta chains from one sample, sequenced in a study of blood T cell repertoires in COVID-19. The assay was immunoSEQ multiplex PCR, and TCRdb's table has in-frame clones only and misses some. The data hold under 30,000 clones, with approximately 86% observed a single time. The sequencing sample was made of peripheral blood. The source of these receptors is a human donor in a cohort sampled during active COVID-19. The donor label of this sample is uncertain. CDR3s include the opening cysteine and the closing phenylalanine or tryptophan. D genes are given only for firm matches. Rows give clone size only sometimes, using once, few, many, or a class for an expanded clone.

D: NA; J: TRBJ2-5; size: NA; V: TRBV7-9; CDR3: CASSLALGTQETQYF; DNA: TGTGCCAGCAGCTTAGCGCTTGGGACACAAGAGACCCAGTACTTC
D: NA; J: TRBJ2-1; size: few; V: TRBV19; CDR3: CASTGNNEQFF; DNA: TGTGCCAGTACCGGGAACAATGAGCAGTTCTTC
D: NA; J: TRBJ1-5; size: NA; V: TRBV7-2; CDR3: CASSLGGTIYQPQHF; DNA: TGTGCCAGCAGCTTAGGAGGTACGATCTATCAGCCCCAGCATTTT
D: TRBD1; J: TRBJ1-5; size: few; V: TRBV4-2; CDR3: CASSQGTDSNQPQHF; DNA: TGTGCCAGCAGCCAGGGGACAGATAGCAATCAGCCCCAGCATTTT
D: TRBD2; J: TRBJ2-7; size: NA; V: TRBV3-1/TRBV3-2; CDR3: CASSQGGSGRGEQYF; DNA: TGTGCCAGCAGCCAAGGAGGTAGCGGGAGGGGGGAGCAGTACTTC
D: TRBD1; J: TRBJ1-1; size: NA; V: TRBV2; CDR3: CASTLRRQGRTEAFF; DNA: TGTGCCAGCACCCTGAGGAGACAGGGGAGGACTGAAGCTTTCTTT
D: TRBD1; J: TRBJ2-1; size: NA; V: TRBV15; CDR3: CATSRDPGTEYNEQFF; DNA: TGTGCCACCAGCAGAGATCCCGGGACAGAGTACAATGAGCAGTTCTTC
D: NA; J: TRBJ1-2; size: once; V: TRBV12-3/TRBV12-4; CDR3: CASSVQGREGYTF; DNA: TGTGCCAGCAGTGTCCAGGGGAGGGAGGGCTACACCTTC
D: TRBD1; J: TRBJ1-2; size: NA; V: TRBV7-9; CDR3: CASPGQGGYGYTF; DNA: TGTGCCAGCCCGGGACAGGGGGGTTATGGCTACACCTTC
D: TRBD2; J: TRBJ2-1; size: NA; V: TRBV7-2; CDR3: CASSLIAGGNNEQFF; DNA: TGTGCCAGCAGCTTGATAGCGGGAGGAAACAATGAGCAGTTCTTC
D: NA; J: TRBJ2-1; size: NA; V: TRBV5-4; CDR3: CASSKQSSYNEQFF; DNA: TGTGCCAGCAGCAAACAGAGCTCCTACAATGAGCAGTTCTTC
D: TRBD2; J: TRBJ2-3; size: few; V: TRBV11-3; CDR3: CASSLGLAGGQPDTQYF; DNA: TGTGCCAGCAGCCTGGGACTAGCGGGAGGGCAACCAGATACGCAGTATTTT
D: NA; J: TRBJ1-3; size: NA; V: TRBV9; CDR3: CASSRAGERTIYF; DNA: TGTGCCAGCAGCCGGGCCGGGGAGCGGACCATATATTTT
D: NA; J: TRBJ2-7; size: NA; V: TRBV5-8; CDR3: CASRSGGPIYEQYF; DNA: TGTGCCAGCAGATCCGGGGGACCTATCTACGAGCAGTACTTC
D: NA; J: TRBJ2-2; size: NA; V: TRBV14; CDR3: CASSQDPLALAGELFF; DNA: TGTGCCAGCAGCCAAGACCCCCTCGCACTAGCCGGGGAGCTGTTTTTT
D: NA; J: TRBJ1-2; size: NA; V: TRBV5-1; CDR3: CASSSRVAGGYTF; DNA: TGCGCCAGCAGCTCCCGGGTGGCGGGGGGCTACACCTTC
D: TRBD1; J: TRBJ2-7; size: NA; V: TRBV30; CDR3: CAWRGQGAPHEQYF; DNA: TGTGCCTGGAGAGGACAGGGGGCGCCCCACGAGCAGTACTTC
D: NA; J: TRBJ2-1; size: NA; V: TRBV11-3; CDR3: CASSLGDSSYNEQFF; DNA: TGTGCCAGCAGCCTAGGAGACAGCTCCTACAATGAGCAGTTCTTC
D: NA; J: TRBJ1-2; size: NA; V: TRBV7-2; CDR3: CASSLSGANYGYTF; DNA: TGTGCCAGCAGCTTATCAGGGGCGAACTATGGCTACACCTTC
D: NA; J: TRBJ2-7; size: few; V: TRBV5-1; CDR3: CASSAGQTLGEQYF; DNA: TGCGCCAGCAGCGCGGGACAGACCCTAGGGGAGCAGTACTTC
D: TRBD1; J: TRBJ1-6; size: NA; V: TRBV5-5; CDR3: CASSPGQSYNSPLHF; DNA: TGTGCCAGCAGCCCGGGACAGAGCTATAATTCACCCCTCCACTTT
D: TRBD1; J: TRBJ1-5; size: NA; V: TRBV2; CDR3: CASRTGFNQPQHF; DNA: TGTGCCAGCAGGACAGGGTTCAATCAGCCCCAGCATTTT
D: NA; J: TRBJ1-2; size: few; V: TRBV25-1; CDR3: CASSEYEGYTF; DNA: TGTGCCAGCAGTGAATATGAGGGCTACACCTTC
D: NA; J: TRBJ1-6; size: NA; V: TRBV5-4; CDR3: CASSLDRDNSPLHF; DNA: TGTGCCAGCAGCTTGGACAGAGATAATTCACCCCTCCACTTT
D: NA; J: TRBJ2-2; size: NA; V: TRBV7-6; CDR3: CASSPRRGRLPGELFF; DNA: TGTGCCAGCAGCCCAAGAAGAGGTCGATTACCCGGGGAGCTGTTTTTT
D: TRBD1; J: TRBJ2-3; size: NA; V: TRBV24-1; CDR3: CATSVHRGRTDTQYF; DNA: TGTGCCACCAGTGTCCACAGGGGGCGCACAGATACGCAGTATTTT
D: TRBD2; J: TRBJ2-1; size: NA; V: TRBV9; CDR3: CATGLGESYNEQFF; DNA: TGTGCCACCGGACTAGGGGAAAGTTACAATGAGCAGTTCTTC
D: TRBD2; J: TRBJ2-7; size: NA; V: TRBV24-1; CDR3: CATSDYRLAGAMEYF; DNA: TGTGCCACCAGTGATTATAGACTAGCGGGAGCCATGGAGTACTTC
D: TRBD2; J: TRBJ2-3; size: NA; V: TRBV28; CDR3: CASSGSSGSSADTQYF; DNA: TGTGCCAGCAGTGGCAGTAGCGGGAGTTCGGCAGATACGCAGTATTTT
D: NA; J: TRBJ1-2; size: once; V: TRBV6-5; CDR3: CASTRQDYYGYTF; DNA: TGTGCCAGCACTAGACAGGATTACTATGGCTACACCTTC
D: NA; J: TRBJ2-4; size: few; V: TRBV6-5; CDR3: CASSLSDGGDIQYF; DNA: TGTGCCAGCAGTTTATCGGACGGGGGTGACATTCAGTACTTC
D: TRBD2; J: TRBJ2-7; size: NA; V: TRBV19; CDR3: CASSTSSGRTGYEQYF; DNA: TGTGCCAGTAGTACCTCTAGCGGGAGGACCGGCTACGAGCAGTACTTC
D: NA; J: TRBJ2-5; size: few; V: TRBV30; CDR3: CALTGGAKETQYF; DNA: TGTGCCTTAACAGGGGGGGCTAAAGAGACCCAGTACTTC
D: TRBD1; J: TRBJ1-6; size: NA; V: TRBV7-9; CDR3: CASSTRTGNSPLHF; DNA: TGTGCCAGCAGCACAAGGACAGGAAATTCACCCCTCCACTTT
D: TRBD2; J: TRBJ2-1; size: NA; V: TRBV2; CDR3: CASSEVGLAYGEQFF; DNA: TGTGCCAGCAGTGAAGTGGGACTAGCCTATGGTGAGCAGTTCTTC
D: TRBD2; J: TRBJ2-1; size: NA; V: TRBV5-1; CDR3: CASREAGGYNEQFF; DNA: TGCGCCAGCAGGGAAGCGGGAGGGTACAATGAGCAGTTCTTC
D: NA; J: TRBJ1-1; size: NA; V: TRBV11-2; CDR3: CASSPVRGNTEAFF; DNA: TGTGCCAGCAGCCCGGTGCGGGGGAACACTGAAGCTTTCTTT
D: NA; J: TRBJ2-1; size: NA; V: TRBV3-1/TRBV3-2; CDR3: CASSQRATPNEQFF; DNA: TGTGCCAGCAGCCAGAGGGCTACCCCCAATGAGCAGTTCTTC
D: NA; J: TRBJ1-5; size: NA; V: TRBV19; CDR3: CASSLRHGANNQPQHF; DNA: TGTGCCAGTAGCCTACGACATGGGGCGAACAATCAGCCCCAGCATTTT
D: TRBD2; J: TRBJ2-7; size: NA; V: TRBV6-2/TRBV6-3; CDR3: CASSGPGLAGGRRGYSYEQYF; DNA: TGTGCCAGCAGCGGTCCGGGACTAGCGGGAGGTAGGAGGGGATACTCCTACGAGCAGTACTTC
D: NA; J: TRBJ1-2; size: NA; V: TRBV13; CDR3: CASSLGIGRANYGYTF; DNA: TGTGCCAGCAGCTTAGGGATTGGGAGGGCTAACTATGGCTACACCTTC
D: TRBD2; J: TRBJ2-7; size: NA; V: TRBV6-5; CDR3: CASTPAGRGSYEQYF; DNA: TGTGCCAGCACCCCAGCGGGGCGGGGTTCCTACGAGCAGTACTTC
D: TRBD1; J: TRBJ2-3; size: NA; V: TRBV11-2; CDR3: CASSLGQGGRPGSDTQYF; DNA: TGTGCCAGCAGCTTGGGACAGGGAGGAAGGCCCGGTTCAGATACGCAGTATTTT
D: NA; J: TRBJ2-3; size: NA; V: TRBV21-1; CDR3: CASSTGGSPQPGSTDTQYF; DNA: TGTGCCAGCAGCACAGGGGGGAGCCCCCAACCAGGCAGCACAGATACGCAGTATTTT
D: NA; J: TRBJ2-7; size: NA; V: TRBV9; CDR3: CASSAIDRPTASYEQYF; DNA: TGTGCCAGCAGCGCCATAGACAGGCCTACTGCCTCCTACGAGCAGTACTTC
D: TRBD2; J: TRBJ2-1; size: NA; V: TRBV30; CDR3: CAWGFSGGHNEQFF; DNA: TGTGCCTGGGGTTTTAGCGGGGGGCACAATGAGCAGTTCTTC
D: NA; J: TRBJ2-3; size: NA; V: TRBV2; CDR3: CASSEVADTQYF; DNA: TGTGCCAGCAGTGAAGTAGCAGATACGCAGTATTTT
D: NA; J: TRBJ1-4; size: NA; V: TRBV6-5; CDR3: CASRAPGEIEKLFF; DNA: TGTGCCAGCAGAGCCCCGGGGGAGATTGAAAAACTGTTTTTT
D: NA; J: TRBJ1-1; size: NA; V: TRBV6-5; CDR3: CASRAQPNTEAFF; DNA: TGTGCCAGCAGAGCACAGCCGAACACTGAAGCTTTCTTT
D: NA; J: TRBJ1-1; size: NA; V: TRBV5-4; CDR3: CASSFYTGVGAAFF; DNA: TGTGCCAGCAGCTTTTATACAGGCGTGGGGGCAGCTTTCTTT
D: TRBD2; J: TRBJ2-2; size: NA; V: TRBV13; CDR3: CASSFPGAGDTGELFF; DNA: TGTGCCAGCAGTTTCCCCGGCGCGGGAGACACCGGGGAGCTGTTTTTT
D: NA; J: TRBJ1-4; size: NA; V: TRBV19; CDR3: CASTREKLFF; DNA: TGTGCCAGTACCCGTGAAAAACTGTTTTTT
D: TRBD1; J: TRBJ2-7; size: few; V: TRBV5-1; CDR3: CASSLPGQGAHEQYF; DNA: TGCGCCAGCAGCTTGCCGGGACAGGGGGCTCACGAGCAGTACTTC
D: NA; J: TRBJ2-7; size: NA; V: TRBV3-1/TRBV3-2; CDR3: CASSQGLDPYF; DNA: TGTGCCAGCAGCCAAGGACTAGATCCGTACTTC
D: TRBD2; J: TRBJ2-5; size: once; V: TRBV5-6; CDR3: CASILRTSGTSLLETQYF; DNA: TGTGCCAGCATCCTTCGTACCTCCGGGACTAGCCTTTTGGAGACCCAGTACTTC
D: NA; J: TRBJ2-7; size: NA; V: TRBV18; CDR3: CASSPYFQGSYEQYF; DNA: TGTGCCAGCTCACCATACTTTCAGGGATCCTACGAGCAGTACTTC
D: TRBD1; J: TRBJ2-3; size: NA; V: TRBV5-4; CDR3: CASSSDRVSTDTQYF; DNA: TGTGCCAGCAGCTCGGACAGGGTTAGCACAGATACGCAGTATTTT